These 5 T cell receptor beta chains share one sample of origin, sequenced in a study of spatial heterogeneity in lung cancer. TCRdb reanalysed the 5' RACE reads using MiXCR and keeps one entry per CDR3 protein. The table lists more than 15,000 distinct CDR3 sequences, approximately 6% of them singletons. Time point specified: blood at routine non-recurrence follow-up after resection. The material was PBMCs, obtained at follow-up. These receptors all come from a male donor with early-stage non-small cell lung cancer.

This clonotype was observed many times. The chain couples TRBV19 to TRBJ2-7; D gene ambiguous. Trimming removed 1 base at V and 0 bases at J, with 10 bases between. CDR1 and CDR2 (germline): LNHDA, SQIVND (reference sequence). This CDR3 is built from 15 residues. DNA for the CDR3: TGTGCCAGTAGTATAGCGACGAGGAGCTCCTACGAGCAGTACTTC. This encodes CASSIATRSSYEQYF. Drawing the rest from reference TRBV19 and TRBJ2-7, the complete variable domain is DGGITQSPKYLFRKEGQNVTLSCEQNLNHDAMYWYRQDPGQGLRLIYYSQIVNDFQKGDIAEGYSVSREKKESFPLTVTSAQKNPTAFYLCASSIATRSSYEQYFGPGTRLTVT.

This clonotype was seen at least ten times. This chain connects TRBV9 to TRBJ1-2, with TRBD1 identical over 7 bases. The junction had 9 bases not matched to a gene; V was cut back by 4 bases and J by 6 bases. The CDR3 consists of 14 residues. Germline CDR1 is SGDLS and CDR2 is YYNGEE. The CDR3 region has the DNA TGTGCCAGCAGCCCCCAGAATACAGGGGATGGCTACACCTTC. It codes for CASSPQNTGDGYTF.

This clonotype was seen a handful of times. The CDR3 region is CASRDLLGGEAAEQYF. The CDR3 coding sequence is TGTGCCAGCAGAGACCTGTTAGGCGGGGAGGCGGCCGAGCAGTACTTC. The chain carries TRBV6-1 and TRBJ2-7; TRBD2 is a possible D gene (6 bases). The CDR3 runs 16 residues. Germline lookup yields CDR1 MNHNS and CDR2 SASEGT. The V and J ends lost 6 bases and 6 bases respectively, with 24 bases between them.

This clonotype was seen repeatedly, ten times or more. The germline gene is not matched at one end of the junction; a read error may be the cause. J is TRBJ2-2 and V is TRBV7-2; D is unresolved. Germline CDR1 reads SGHTA; CDR2 reads FQGNSA. The CDR3 is made up of 13 amino acids. The CDR3 loop is CASSLMNAGELFF. CDR3 nucleotides: TGTGCCAGCAGCTTGATGAACGCCGGGGAGCTGTTTTTT.

Judged by abundance, this clonotype is medium-sized. The chain combines TRBV20-1 with TRBJ1-1; D unresolved. The CDR3 covers 13 residues. The V end was cut by 1 base, the J end by 5 bases, with 11 bases between. Germline V gene sequence: CDR1 DFQATT, CDR2 SNEGSKA (reference sequence). The CDR3: CSARASGRTEAFF. The CDR3 region has the DNA TGCAGTGCTAGAGCGTCCGGACGGACTGAAGCTTTCTTT.